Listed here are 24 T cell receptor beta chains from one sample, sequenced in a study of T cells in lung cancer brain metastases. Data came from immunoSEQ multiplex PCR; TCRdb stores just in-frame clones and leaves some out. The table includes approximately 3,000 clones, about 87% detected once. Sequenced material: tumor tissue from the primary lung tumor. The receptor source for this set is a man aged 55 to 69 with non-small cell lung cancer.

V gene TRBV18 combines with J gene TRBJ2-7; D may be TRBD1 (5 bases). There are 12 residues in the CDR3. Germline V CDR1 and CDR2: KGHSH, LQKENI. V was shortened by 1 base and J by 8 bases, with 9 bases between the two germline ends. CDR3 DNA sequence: TGTGCCAGCTCACCACACTGGGGCAAGCAGTACTTC. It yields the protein CASSPHWGKQYF.

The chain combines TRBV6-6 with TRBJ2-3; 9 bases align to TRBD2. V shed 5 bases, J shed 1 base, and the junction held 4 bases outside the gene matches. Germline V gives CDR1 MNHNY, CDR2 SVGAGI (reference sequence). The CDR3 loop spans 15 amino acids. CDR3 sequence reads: CASSGSGRGTDTQYF. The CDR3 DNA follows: TGTGCCAGCAGTGGTAGCGGGAGAGGCACAGATACGCAGTATTTT.

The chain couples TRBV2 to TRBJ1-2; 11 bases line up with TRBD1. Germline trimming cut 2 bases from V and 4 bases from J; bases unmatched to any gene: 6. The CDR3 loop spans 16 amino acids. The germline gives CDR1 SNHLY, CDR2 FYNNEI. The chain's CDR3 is CASSERTGGSVYGYTF. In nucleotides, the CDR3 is TGTGCCAGCAGTGAAAGGACAGGGGGCTCTGTCTATGGCTACACCTTC.

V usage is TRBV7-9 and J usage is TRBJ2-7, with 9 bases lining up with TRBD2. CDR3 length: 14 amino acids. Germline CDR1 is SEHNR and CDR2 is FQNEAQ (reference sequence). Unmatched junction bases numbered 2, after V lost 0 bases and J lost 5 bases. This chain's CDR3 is CASSLAGTSNEQYF. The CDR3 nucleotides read TGTGCCAGCAGCTTAGCTGGGACTAGCAACGAGCAGTACTTC. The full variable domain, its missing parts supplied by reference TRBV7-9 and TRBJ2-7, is DTGVSQNPRHKITKRGQNVTFRCDPISEHNRLYWYRQTLGQGPEFLTYFQNEAQLEKSRLLSDRFSAERPKGSFSTLEIQRTEQGDSAMYLCASSLAGTSNEQYFGPGTRLTVT.

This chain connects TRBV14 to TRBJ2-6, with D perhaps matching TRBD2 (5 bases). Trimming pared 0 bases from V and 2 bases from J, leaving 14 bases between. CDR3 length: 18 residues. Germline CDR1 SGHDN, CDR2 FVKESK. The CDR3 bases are TGTGCCAGCAGCCAAGATATTTGGACTCCGCCTGGGGCCAACGTCCTGACTTTC. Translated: CASSQDIWTPPGANVLTF.

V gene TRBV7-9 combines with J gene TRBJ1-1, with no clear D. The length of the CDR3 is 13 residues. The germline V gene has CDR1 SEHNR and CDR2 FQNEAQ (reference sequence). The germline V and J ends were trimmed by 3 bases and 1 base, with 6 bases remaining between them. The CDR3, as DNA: TGTGCCAGCAGCTTCGCAGGGAACACTGAAGCTTTCTTT. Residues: CASSFAGNTEAFF.

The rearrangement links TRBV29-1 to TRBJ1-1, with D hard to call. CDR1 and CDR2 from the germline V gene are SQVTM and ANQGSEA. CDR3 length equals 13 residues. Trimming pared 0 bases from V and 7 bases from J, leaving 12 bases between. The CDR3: CSVEEVTRSEAFF. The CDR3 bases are TGCAGCGTTGAAGAGGTGACCAGAAGTGAAGCTTTCTTT.

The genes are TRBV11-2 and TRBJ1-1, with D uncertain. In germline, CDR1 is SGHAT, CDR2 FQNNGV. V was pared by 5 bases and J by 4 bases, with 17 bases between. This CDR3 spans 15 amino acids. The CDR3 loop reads CASSRTGEVGTEAFF. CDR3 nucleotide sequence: TGTGCCAGCAGCCGGACCGGGGAGGTCGGCACTGAAGCTTTCTTT.

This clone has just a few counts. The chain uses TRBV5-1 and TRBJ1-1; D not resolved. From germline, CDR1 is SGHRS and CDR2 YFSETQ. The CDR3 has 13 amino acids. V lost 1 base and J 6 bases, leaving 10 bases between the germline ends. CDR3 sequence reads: CASSLQSNAEAFF. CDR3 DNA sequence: TGCGCCAGCAGCTTGCAATCTAACGCTGAAGCTTTCTTT.

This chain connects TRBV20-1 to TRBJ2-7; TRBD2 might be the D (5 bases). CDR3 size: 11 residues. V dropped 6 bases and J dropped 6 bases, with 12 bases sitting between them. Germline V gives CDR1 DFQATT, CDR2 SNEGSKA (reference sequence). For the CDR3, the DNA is TGCAGTGCAAACCGGGGTGGCGAGCAGTACTTC. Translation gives CSANRGGEQYF.

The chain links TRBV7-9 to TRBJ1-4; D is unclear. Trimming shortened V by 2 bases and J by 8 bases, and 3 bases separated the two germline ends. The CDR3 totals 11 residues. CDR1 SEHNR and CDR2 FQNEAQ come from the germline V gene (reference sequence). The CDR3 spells CASSLREKLFF. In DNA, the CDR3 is TGTGCCAGCAGCTTAAGAGAAAAACTGTTTTTT.

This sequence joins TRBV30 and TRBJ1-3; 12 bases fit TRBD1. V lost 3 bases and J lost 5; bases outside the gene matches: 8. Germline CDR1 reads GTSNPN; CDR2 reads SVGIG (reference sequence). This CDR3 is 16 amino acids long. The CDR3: CAWRGQGARLRNTIYF. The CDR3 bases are TGTGCCTGGAGGGGACAGGGGGCCCGATTAAGAAACACCATATATTTT.

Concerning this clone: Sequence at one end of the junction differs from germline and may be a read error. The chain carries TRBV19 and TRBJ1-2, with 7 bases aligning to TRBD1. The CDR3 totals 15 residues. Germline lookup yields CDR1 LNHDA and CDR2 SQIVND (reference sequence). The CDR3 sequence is CASSVSGTDNYGYTF. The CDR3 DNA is TGTGCCAGTAGTGTCTCCGGGACAGACAACTATGGCTACACTTTC.

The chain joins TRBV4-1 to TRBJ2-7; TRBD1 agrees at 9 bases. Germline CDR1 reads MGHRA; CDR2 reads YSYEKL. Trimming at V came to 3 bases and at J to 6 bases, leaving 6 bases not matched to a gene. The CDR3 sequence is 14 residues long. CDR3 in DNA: TGCGCCAGCAGCCAGGCCACAGGGGGCAGCGAGCAGTACTTC. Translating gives CASSQATGGSEQYF.

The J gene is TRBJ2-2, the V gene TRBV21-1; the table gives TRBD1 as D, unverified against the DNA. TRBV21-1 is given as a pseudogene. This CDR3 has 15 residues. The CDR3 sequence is CASSIKQGDAGELFF. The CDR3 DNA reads TGTGCCAGCAGCATTAAACAGGGGGACGCCGGGGAGCTGTTTTTT.

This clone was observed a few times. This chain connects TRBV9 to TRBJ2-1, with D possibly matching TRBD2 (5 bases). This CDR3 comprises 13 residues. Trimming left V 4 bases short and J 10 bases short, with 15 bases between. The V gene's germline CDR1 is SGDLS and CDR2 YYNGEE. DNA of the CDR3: TGTGCCAGCAGCCCGACTTCCCCGGGAGAGCAGTTCTTC. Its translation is CASSPTSPGEQFF.

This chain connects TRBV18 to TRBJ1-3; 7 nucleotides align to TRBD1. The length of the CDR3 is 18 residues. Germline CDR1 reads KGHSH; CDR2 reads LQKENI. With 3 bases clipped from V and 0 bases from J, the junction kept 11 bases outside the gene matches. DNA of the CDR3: TGTGCCAGCTCACCCCTCCCCACAGGGGCGAACTCTGGAAACACCATATATTTT. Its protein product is CASSPLPTGANSGNTIYF.

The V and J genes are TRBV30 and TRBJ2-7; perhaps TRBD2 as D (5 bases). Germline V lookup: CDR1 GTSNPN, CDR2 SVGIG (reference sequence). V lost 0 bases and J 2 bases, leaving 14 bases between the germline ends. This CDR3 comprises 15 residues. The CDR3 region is CAWSVPRSGPYEQYF. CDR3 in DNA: TGTGCCTGGAGTGTCCCCAGGAGCGGTCCCTACGAGCAGTACTTC.

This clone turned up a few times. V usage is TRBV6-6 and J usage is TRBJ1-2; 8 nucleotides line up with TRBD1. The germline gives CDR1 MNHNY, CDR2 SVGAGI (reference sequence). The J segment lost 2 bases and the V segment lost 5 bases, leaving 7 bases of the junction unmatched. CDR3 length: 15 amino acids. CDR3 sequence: CASSRGDRSNYGYTF. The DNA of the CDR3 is TGTGCCAGCAGTCGAGGGGACAGGAGCAACTATGGCTACACCTTC.

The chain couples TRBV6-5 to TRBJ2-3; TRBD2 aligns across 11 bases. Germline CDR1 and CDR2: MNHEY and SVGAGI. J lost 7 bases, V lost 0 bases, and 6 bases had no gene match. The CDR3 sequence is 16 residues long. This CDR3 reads CASSYSVAGGPNTQYF. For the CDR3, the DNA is TGTGCCAGCAGTTACTCGGTAGCGGGAGGGCCGAATACGCAGTATTTT.

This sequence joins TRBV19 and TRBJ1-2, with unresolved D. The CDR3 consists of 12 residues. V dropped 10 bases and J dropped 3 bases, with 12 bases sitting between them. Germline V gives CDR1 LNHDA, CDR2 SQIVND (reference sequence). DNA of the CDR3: TGTGCCATTGCGATAGGAGACTATGGCTACACCTTC. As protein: CAIAIGDYGYTF.

CDR3 DNA: TGCAGCGTTGGTCTAGCGGGAGGGAGGGGAGAGACCCAGTACTTC. Protein: CSVGLAGGRGETQYF. V and J are TRBV29-1 and TRBJ2-5, with TRBD2 matching 12 bases. V lost 4 bases and J lost 4; bases outside the gene matches: 7. This CDR3 spans 15 amino acids. CDR1 SQVTM and CDR2 ANQGSEA come from the germline V gene.

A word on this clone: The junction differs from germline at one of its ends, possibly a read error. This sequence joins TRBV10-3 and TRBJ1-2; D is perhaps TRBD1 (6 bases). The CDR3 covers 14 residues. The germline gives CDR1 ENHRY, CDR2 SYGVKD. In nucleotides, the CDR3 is TGTGCCATCAGTGAGTCTGGAGCAGGGGATGGCTACACTTTC. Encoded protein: CAISESGAGDGYTF.

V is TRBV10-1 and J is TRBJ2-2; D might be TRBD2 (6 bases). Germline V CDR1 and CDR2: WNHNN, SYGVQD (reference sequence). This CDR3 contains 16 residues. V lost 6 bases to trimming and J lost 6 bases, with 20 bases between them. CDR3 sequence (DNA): TGCGCCAGCAGCCTCGGGGCCCTTCCGGGGGCCGGGGAGCTGTTTTTT. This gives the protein CASSLGALPGAGELFF.